The 19 T cell receptor beta chains below all came from one sample that was sequenced in a study of blood T cell repertoires in COVID-19. Repertoires were generated with immunoSEQ multiplex PCR, while TCRdb's copy carries only in-frame clones and drops some. The sample records about 170,000 clones, around four fifths being singletons. Sequences were obtained from peripheral blood. All receptors come from a woman aged 80 or older with COVID-19, enrolled during active disease.

The chain joins TRBV3-1 (or the pseudogene TRBV3-2) to TRBJ2-1; 9 bases match TRBD2. Trimming removed 4 bases from V and 0 bases from J; junction bases left unmatched: 4. This CDR3 has 16 residues. Germline CDR1 is LGHDT and CDR2 is YNNKEL (reference sequence). In DNA, the CDR3 is TGTGCCAGCAGCCCGCTTAGCGGGGGCTCCTACAATGAGCAGTTCTTC. Amino acid sequence: CASSPLSGGSYNEQFF.

The rearrangement uses TRBV5-4 and TRBJ1-2; D might be TRBD1 (5 bases). Trimming stripped 0 bases from V and 4 bases from J, with 10 bases between. The CDR3 totals 14 residues. Germline values: CDR1 SGHNT, CDR2 YYREEE (reference sequence). CDR3 DNA sequence: TGTGCCAGCAGCTTGGTCAGGGTACCCTATGGCTACACCTTC. Translated: CASSLVRVPYGYTF.

V gene TRBV9 combines with J gene TRBJ2-2; 15 nucleotides align to TRBD2. J lost 7 bases, V lost 1 base, and 5 bases had no gene match. The CDR3 totals 17 residues. Germline loops: CDR1 SGDLS, CDR2 YYNGEE. The chain's CDR3 is CASSVTGTSGGHGELFF. The CDR3 coding sequence is TGTGCCAGCAGCGTAACTGGGACTAGCGGGGGGCACGGGGAGCTGTTTTTT.

The genes are TRBV28 and TRBJ2-5; D may be TRBD2 (5 bases). CDR1 is MDHEN and CDR2 is SYDVKM in the germline V gene. This CDR3 has 15 amino acids. V was cut by 6 bases and J by 1 base, with 15 bases left in between. The CDR3 loop is CASSPSGGPQETQYF. The CDR3 DNA reads TGTGCCAGCAGCCCAAGTGGCGGGCCCCAAGAGACCCAGTACTTC. The variable domain in full, with the rest retrieved from reference TRBV28 and TRBJ2-5, is DVKVTQSSRYLVKRTGEKVFLECVQDMDHENMFWYRQDPGLGLRLIYFSYDVKMKEKGDIPEGYSVSREKKERFSLILESASTNQTSMYLCASSPSGGPQETQYFGPGTRLLVL.

The chain couples TRBV7-9 to TRBJ2-5; D unresolved. The V end lost 3 bases, the J end lost 5 bases, and 10 bases lay between the germline ends. Germline lookup yields CDR1 SEHNR and CDR2 FQNEAQ (reference sequence). The CDR3 spans 13 residues. The CDR3 DNA sequence: TGTGCCAGCAGCTTCGGTAGTCTTGAGACCCAGTACTTC. Translated: CASSFGSLETQYF.

This clone was seen more than once but under ten times. The chain has TRBV11-2 and TRBJ2-5, with D possibly being TRBD2 (6 bases). V lost 4 bases, J lost 3 bases, and 9 bases lay in between. This CDR3 is built from 13 residues. The V gene's germline CDR1 is SGHAT and CDR2 FQNNGV. CDR3 sequence (DNA): TGTGCCAGCAGCTCGGGCGGGGAAGAGACCCAGTACTTC. This sequence encodes CASSSGGEETQYF.

V is TRBV5-1 and J is TRBJ2-1; D not resolved. The germline V gene has CDR1 SGHRS and CDR2 YFSETQ. The V gene lost 2 bases and the J gene lost 10 bases, with 7 bases spanning the gap. The CDR3 extends over 11 amino acids. As DNA, the CDR3 is TGCGCCAGCAGCTTTAGAGGAGAGCAGTTCTTC. Encoded protein: CASSFRGEQFF.

The chain carries TRBV5-1 and TRBJ2-1, with D possibly TRBD2 on 6 matching bases. Trimming stripped 0 bases from V and 7 bases from J, with 17 bases between. The CDR3 consists of 16 residues. Per germline, CDR1 SGHRS and CDR2 YFSETQ. The CDR3 reads CASSLVRDPQGNEQFF. The CDR3 DNA sequence: TGCGCCAGCAGCTTGGTGCGGGATCCCCAGGGAAATGAGCAGTTCTTC.

This rearrangement joins TRBV5-1 to TRBJ2-3; 8 positions agree with TRBD2. CDR1 is SGHRS and CDR2 is YFSETQ in the germline V gene. V trimming: 1 base; J trimming: 1 base; junction bases outside the gene matches: 14. This CDR3 comprises 19 residues. The CDR3 region has the DNA TGCGCCAGCAGCTTGCGCGGACTAGCCGAGTTAGTCGGCACAGATACGCAGTATTTT. Residues: CASSLRGLAELVGTDTQYF.

This chain links TRBV6-1 with TRBJ1-2; the match to TRBD1 covers 7 bases. The CDR3 spans 17 residues. Unmatched junction bases numbered 15, after V lost 0 bases and J lost 8 bases. The germline gives CDR1 MNHNS, CDR2 SASEGT. The CDR3 nucleotides are TGTGCCAGCAGTGAAGCAACAACCCGTGGGACAGCCTCGGGCTACACCTTC. Its protein is CASSEATTRGTASGYTF.

The V and J genes are TRBV6-5 and TRBJ2-7; D may be TRBD1 (5 bases). V lost 8 bases and J lost 3, with 20 bases in between. The CDR3 is made up of 15 amino acids. Per the germline V gene, CDR1 is MNHEY and CDR2 is SVGAGI. Here the CDR3 reads CASAPLEGARYEQYF. The CDR3 nucleotides read TGTGCCAGCGCCCCCTTAGAAGGGGCCCGCTACGAGCAGTACTTC.

Worth noting for this clone: This CDR3 is also generated by other DNA sequences in the sample. The V call is TRBV12-3 or TRBV12-4, the J call TRBJ2-5; D is perhaps TRBD2 (5 bases). The CDR3 runs 13 residues. V shed 2 bases and J shed 2 bases, with 6 bases lying between them. The DNA of the CDR3 is TGTGCCAGCAGTTTACGGGGACAAGAGACCCAGTACTTC. Residues: CASSLRGQETQYF.

The gene calls are TRBV6-1 and TRBJ1-4; D unresolved. Germline V gene data show CDR1 as MNHNS and CDR2 as SASEGT. Trimming left V 0 bases short and J 7 bases short, with 12 bases between. This CDR3 has 15 residues. The CDR3 here is CASSEAVQASEKLFF. As DNA, the CDR3 is TGTGCCAGCAGTGAAGCGGTTCAGGCCTCTGAAAAACTGTTTTTT.

The chain links TRBV5-6 to TRBJ2-7; perhaps TRBD1 as D (6 bases). V lost 1 base and J 2 bases, leaving 13 bases between the germline ends. The CDR3 totals 15 residues. CDR1 and CDR2 from the germline V gene are SGHDT and YYEEEE. CDR3 loop: CASSLYSQGPYEQYF. For the CDR3, the DNA is TGTGCCAGCAGCTTGTACTCACAGGGTCCCTACGAGCAGTACTTC.

This clone was seen more than once but under ten times. The chain couples TRBV10-2 to TRBJ2-7; the D gene is possibly TRBD2 (5 bases). The CDR3 is made up of 13 amino acids. Germline lookup yields CDR1 WSHSY and CDR2 SAAADI. Trimming stripped 3 bases from V and 3 bases from J, with 9 bases between. The chain's CDR3 is CASSDAGDYEQYF. CDR3 nucleotide sequence: TGCGCCAGCAGTGACGCCGGGGACTACGAGCAGTACTTC.

The chain carries TRBV4-1 and TRBJ2-7; D remains ambiguous. This CDR3 has 15 residues. V lost 2 bases to trimming and J lost 1 base, with 12 bases between them. CDR1 and CDR2 (germline): MGHRA, YSYEKL. CDR3 coding DNA: TGCGCCAGCAGCCAATTTGCCACTCTATCCTACGAGCAGTACTTC. Amino acids: CASSQFATLSYEQYF.

The chain has TRBV2 and TRBJ2-1; no reliable D call. The CDR3 has 11 residues. V was pared by 8 bases and J by 4 bases, with 6 bases between. Germline V lookup: CDR1 SNHLY, CDR2 FYNNEI. The CDR3: CASGLYNEQFF. The CDR3 DNA sequence: TGTGCCAGCGGGCTTTACAATGAGCAGTTCTTC.

This clone showed up just once. At one end, the junction sequence differs from germline, possibly due to a read error. The chain uses TRBV4-1 and TRBJ1-6; D is perhaps TRBD1 (6 bases). The V gene's germline CDR1 is MGHRA and CDR2 YSYEKL. CDR3 length: 15 residues. The CDR3 DNA is TGCGCCAGCAGCCAAATCGACAGGTATAACTCACCCCTCCACTTT. It codes for CASSQIDRYNSPLHF.

V usage is TRBV18 and J usage is TRBJ2-1, with D tentatively TRBD1 (6 bases). Germline-derived CDR1 and CDR2 are KGHSH and LQKENI. The CDR3 has 14 residues. Trimming left V 4 bases short and J 1 base short, with 8 bases between. The CDR3 DNA sequence: TGTGCCAGCTCACGAGACAGGTCCTACAATGAGCAGTTCTTC. Translation: CASSRDRSYNEQFF.